Following are 21 T cell receptor beta chains from one sample sequenced in a study of T-cell memory formation after mild COVID-19 (dated by TCRdb to the early 2020s). The receptor library was made with 5' RACE. The sample was run on an Illumina NovaSeq 6000. TCRdb trimmed public reads at Q25 via fastp, called clones via MiXCR and kept in-frame beta chains. When rows share a CDR3 protein, they turn into one entry using the most common DNA and genes. This sample gives tens of thousands of distinct CDR3 sequences in total; 7.3% of them show up just once. The biggest ten clones account for around 1.5% of the sample. The sequenced sample consisted of PBMCs or a T cell subset sorted from them (not recorded which). These receptors all stem from a young man who had mild COVID-19 (a few samples of this study predate the infection). The sample titles of this study are shuffled in the database, so cell type and time point are left out; the donor was told from shared clones.

In this sample, this clonotype turned up a few times. V is TRBV6-5 and J is TRBJ1-6; no definite D call. The CDR3 consists of 16 residues. Looked up from germline, CDR1 is MNHEY and CDR2 is SVGAGI. Between the trimmed V and J ends, which lost 0 bases and 6 bases, there was a span of 12 bases. CDR3 protein: CASSYSWGIGNSPLHF. The CDR3 coding sequence is TGTGCCAGCAGTTACTCTTGGGGTATAGGTAATTCACCCCTCCACTTT.

Only a few counts were recorded for this clonotype. V usage is TRBV12-3 or TRBV12-4 and J usage is TRBJ2-7; 7 bases agree with TRBD2. The CDR3 has 12 residues. Unmatched junction bases numbered 5, after V lost 3 bases and J lost 9 bases. This CDR3 reads CASSFWGGRQYF. The CDR3 nucleotides read TGTGCCAGCAGTTTTTGGGGGGGGAGGCAGTACTTC.

By proportion, this clonotype is medium-sized. This sequence joins TRBV7-6 and TRBJ2-1; no definite D call. V lost 1 base, J lost 0 bases, and 7 bases lay in between. The CDR3 has 15 residues. The germline V gene has CDR1 SGHVS and CDR2 FNYEAQ. CDR3 DNA: TGTGCCAGCAGCTTAGTCGCAGGCTCCTACAATGAGCAGTTCTTC. This gives the protein CASSLVAGSYNEQFF.

At least ten counts were recorded for this clonotype. The chain uses TRBV7-9 and TRBJ2-1; 7 positions agree with TRBD2. The CDR3 runs to 13 residues. Germline V gene data show CDR1 as SEHNR and CDR2 as FQNEAQ (reference sequence). V trimming: 1 base; J trimming: 7 bases; junction bases outside the gene matches: 1. The CDR3 spells CASSLGAGNEQFF. The CDR3, as DNA: TGTGCCAGCAGCTTAGGAGCGGGGAATGAGCAGTTCTTC.

The DNA of the CDR3 is TGTGCCAGCAGCCAATACGGGGGAATGAACACTGAAGCTTTCTTT. This encodes CASSQYGGMNTEAFF. The chain is built from TRBV3-1 and TRBJ1-1, with a tentative D call TRBD1 (5 bases). V was trimmed by 2 bases and J by 0 bases, leaving 10 bases between them. Germline CDR1 and CDR2: LGHDT and YNNKEL (reference sequence). The CDR3 is 15 amino acids.

The chain is built from TRBV4-2 and TRBJ1-5, with a possible D match to TRBD1 (6 bases). The CDR3 totals 15 residues. V was clipped by 2 bases and J by 4 bases, with 12 bases between them. CDR1 and CDR2 (germline): LGHNA, YNFKEQ. CDR3 nucleotides: TGTGCCAGCAGCCAAACATATCAGGGGAATCAGCCCCAGCATTTT. Residues: CASSQTYQGNQPQHF.

The V and J genes are TRBV12-3 or TRBV12-4 and TRBJ2-3; 14 bases are shared with TRBD2. This CDR3 spans 19 amino acids. V shed 5 bases and J 2 bases; nucleotides not matched to a gene: 12. The CDR3 is CASSGTGTSGGSVTDTQYF. Written as DNA, the CDR3 is TGTGCCAGCAGTGGAACCGGGACTAGCGGGGGATCCGTCACAGATACGCAGTATTTT.

This clonotype showed up many times. The rearrangement links TRBV4-2 to TRBJ1-5; possible D gene TRBD1, 5 bases. Germline CDR1 reads LGHNA; CDR2 reads YNFKEQ. This CDR3 is built from 16 residues. V lost 1 base and J lost 5, with 15 bases in between. The CDR3 DNA reads as TGTGCCAGCAGCCAAGGCGTAGGGGCAATAGATCAGCCCCAGCATTTT. Translation: CASSQGVGAIDQPQHF.

The DNA of the CDR3 is TGCGCCAGCGCACGGGACGGATACACAGATACGCAGTATTTT. It codes for CASARDGYTDTQYF. The genes are TRBV5-1 and TRBJ2-3, with D possibly being TRBD1 or TRBD2 (5 bases each). The CDR3 runs to 14 residues. Trimming removed 7 bases from V and 2 bases from J, with 14 bases in between. Germline V gene data show CDR1 as SGHRS and CDR2 as YFSETQ.

This sequence joins TRBV4-1 and TRBJ2-7; 8 nucleotides line up with TRBD2. Germline CDR1 reads MGHRA; CDR2 reads YSYEKL. Losses at the gene ends were 3 bases for V and 0 bases for J; bases not matched to a gene: 7. This CDR3 region has 16 residues. The CDR3 DNA follows: TGCGCCAGCAGCCACCCACTAGCGGCATCCTCCTACGAGCAGTACTTC. Its translation: CASSHPLAASSYEQYF.

This clonotype occurred many times. The chain links TRBV5-5 to TRBJ2-7; the D gene is possibly TRBD1 (5 bases). The CDR3 consists of 16 residues. Germline V CDR1 and CDR2: SGHKS, YYEKEE (reference sequence). The germline V and J ends were trimmed by 0 bases and 0 bases, with 13 bases remaining between them. The CDR3, as DNA: TGTGCCAGCAGCTTGGAAGGGGTGACGGACTCCTACGAGCAGTACTTC. Translating it yields CASSLEGVTDSYEQYF. Looking up the rest from reference TRBV5-5 and TRBJ2-7 gives the full variable domain: DAGVTQSPTHLIKTRGQQVTLRCSPISGHKSVSWYQQVLGQGPQFIFQYYEKEERGRGNFPDRFSARQFPNYSSELNVNALLLGDSALYLCASSLEGVTDSYEQYFGPGTRLTVT.

The chain uses TRBV6-1 and TRBJ1-5; unclear D gene. Germline CDR1 is MNHNS and CDR2 is SASEGT. The CDR3 runs 16 residues. Deletions cut 1 base from V and 0 bases from J, with 10 bases between. In DNA, the CDR3 is TGTGCCAGCAGTGAAGTTGCAGGACCTAGCAATCAGCCCCAGCATTTT. Translating gives CASSEVAGPSNQPQHF.

This clonotype was seen repeatedly, ten times or more. The J gene is TRBJ1-6, the V gene TRBV12-3 or TRBV12-4; D gene unclear. CDR3 length: 15 residues. Trimming removed 3 bases from V and 0 bases from J, with 6 bases in between. The CDR3 nucleotides read TGTGCCAGCAGTTTGGGGAGCTCCTATAATTCACCCCTCCACTTT. It is translated as CASSLGSSYNSPLHF.

A few counts support this clonotype. This chain uses TRBV6-2 or TRBV6-3 with TRBJ2-3; D perhaps matches TRBD2 (5 bases). V lost 7 bases to trimming and J lost 4 bases, with 21 bases between them. The germline CDR1 and CDR2 sequences are MNHEY and SVGEGT. This CDR3 comprises 16 residues. The CDR3 nucleotides are TGTGCCAGCACTAACGGACTGGCAGGCAGGTCAGATACGCAGTATTTT. This encodes CASTNGLAGRSDTQYF.

The CDR3 coding sequence is TGTGCCAGCAGTTACGGGACAACTGGCTACACCTTC. Protein: CASSYGTTGYTF. The chain employs TRBV6-5 and TRBJ1-2, with TRBD1 as a possible D gene (6 bases). This CDR3 comprises 12 residues. The V gene's germline CDR1 is MNHEY and CDR2 SVGAGI. The ends were cut back, 2 bases at V and 7 bases at J, with 8 bases in the middle.

The rearrangement uses TRBV5-1 and TRBJ1-1, with a possible D match to TRBD1 (6 bases). CDR1 is SGHRS and CDR2 is YFSETQ in the germline V gene. Trimming took 7 bases from V and 7 from J, leaving 20 bases between them. CDR3 length: 14 residues. CDR3 bases: TGCGCCAGCCACCAGGGGCGTAGGAAGGATGAAGCTTTCTTT. It translates to CASHQGRRKDEAFF.

This clonotype was observed a handful of times. This chain uses TRBV7-3 with TRBJ1-5; a weak D match, TRBD1 (5 bases). V lost 3 bases, J lost 5 bases, and 14 bases lay in between. Germline V gives CDR1 SGHTA, CDR2 FQGTGA. This CDR3 contains 15 residues. CDR3 DNA sequence: TGTGCCAGCAGCTTGTGGGCAGGGCCGTATCAGCCCCAGCATTTT. This translates into CASSLWAGPYQPQHF. Using reference TRBV7-3 and TRBJ1-5 for the parts outside the CDR3, the full variable domain is GAGVSQTPSNKVTEKGKYVELRCDPISGHTALYWYRQSLGQGPEFLIYFQGTGAADDSGLPNDRFFAVRPEGSVSTLKIQRTERGDSAVYLCASSLWAGPYQPQHFGDGTRLSIL.

The CDR3 nucleotides are TGTGCCACCTCCAGGGGGTTTGGCTATGGCTACACCTTC. Protein: CATSRGFGYGYTF. The chain is built from TRBV27 and TRBJ1-2; 7 positions match TRBD1. Germline CDR1 reads MNHEY; CDR2 reads SMNVEV (reference sequence). This CDR3 is 13 amino acids long. Trimming removed 10 bases from V and 4 bases from J; junction bases left unmatched: 9.

This clonotype came up a few times. The CDR3 DNA sequence: TGCGCCAGCAGCTTTGAGGGCTTAGGCCAGCCCCAGCATTTT. The encoded protein is CASSFEGLGQPQHF. The chain joins TRBV5-1 to TRBJ1-5; D is ambiguous. Germline V gives CDR1 SGHRS, CDR2 YFSETQ. V was pared by 2 bases and J by 7 bases, with 13 bases between. The CDR3 contains 14 residues.

This clonotype turned up a few times. The chain carries TRBV5-5 and TRBJ2-1, with 10 nucleotides matching TRBD1. V gave up 5 bases and J gave up 5 bases; unmatched junction bases: 7. Germline CDR1 and CDR2: SGHKS and YYEKEE (reference sequence). The CDR3 covers 15 residues. CDR3 residues: CASSFGQGVDNEQFF. In DNA form, the CDR3 reads TGTGCCAGCAGTTTTGGACAGGGGGTCGACAATGAGCAGTTCTTC.

The CDR3, as DNA: TGTGCCAGCAGCTTGCGGGGGGCCTATGGCTACACCTTC. Its protein product is CASSLRGAYGYTF. This chain connects TRBV7-9 to TRBJ1-2; perhaps TRBD1 as D (6 bases). CDR3 size: 13 residues. Germline-derived CDR1 and CDR2 are SEHNR and FQNEAQ (reference sequence). V dropped 3 bases and J dropped 4 bases, with 9 bases sitting between them.